Listed here are 15 T cell receptor beta chains from one sample, sequenced in a study of cytomegalovirus exposure and HLA in healthy donors. PCR involved 60 Vbeta and 13 Jbeta primers. Profiling relied on immunoSEQ multiplex PCR, and the TCRdb table lists in-frame clones only, not all of them. The sample yields some 150,000 clones, around three quarters seen once. Sequencing was carried out using PBMCs. Receptor source: a woman aged 45-59 years in good health and CMV-seronegative.

The rearrangement joins TRBV28 to TRBJ2-5; possible D gene TRBD2, 5 bases. The tail of the sequence fits TRBJ2-7 better, so the J call may be wrong. The CDR3 runs to 11 residues. Germline loops: CDR1 MDHEN, CDR2 SYDVKM. In DNA, the CDR3 is TGTGCCAGCAGTGGAGGCTACGAGCAGTACTTC. The encoded protein is CASSGGYEQYF.

This chain connects TRBV4-1 to TRBJ2-7, with D tentatively TRBD1 (6 bases). The CDR3 totals 15 residues. V lost 0 bases and J lost 6, with 15 bases in between. Looked up from germline, CDR1 is MGHRA and CDR2 is YSYEKL. The CDR3 DNA reads TGCGCCAGCAGCCAAGACGGGCAGGGGATAGGCGAGCAGTACTTC. It is translated as CASSQDGQGIGEQYF.

This clone is a singleton in its sample. This chain links TRBV18 with TRBJ2-1; the match to TRBD1 covers 7 bases. The V gene end was trimmed by 5 bases and the J gene end by 0 bases; junction bases not matched to a gene: 4. The germline V gene has CDR1 KGHSH and CDR2 LQKENI. The CDR3 consists of 15 residues. CDR3 nucleotides: TGTGCCAGCTCAACTAACAGGGGCTCCTACAATGAGCAGTTCTTC. This gives the protein CASSTNRGSYNEQFF.

The chain uses TRBV2 and TRBJ2-1; 8 bases match TRBD2. With 4 bases clipped from V and 1 base from J, the junction kept 3 bases outside the gene matches. The CDR3 is 15 amino acids. CDR1 and CDR2 (germline): SNHLY, FYNNEI. CDR3 in amino acids: CASSGLAGSYNEQFF. The CDR3 region has the DNA TGTGCCAGCAGTGGATTAGCGGGGTCCTACAATGAGCAGTTCTTC.

This rearrangement joins TRBV29-1 to TRBJ1-1; a weak D match, TRBD1 (5 bases). The V gene's germline CDR1 is SQVTM and CDR2 ANQGSEA. This CDR3 comprises 12 residues. Trimming stripped 4 bases from V and 1 base from J, with 7 bases between. The CDR3 sequence is CSVGQTNTEAFF. CDR3 coding DNA: TGCAGCGTTGGACAGACGAACACTGAAGCTTTCTTT.

This clone appeared a few times. J is TRBJ2-3 and V is TRBV10-3; tentative D call: TRBD2 (6 bases). The CDR3 sequence is 16 residues long. The V and J ends lost 6 bases and 0 bases respectively, with 16 bases between them. Germline loops: CDR1 ENHRY, CDR2 SYGVKD. Here the CDR3 DNA reads TGTGCCATCAGCGAAACCGGGAGACCTAGCACAGATACGCAGTATTTT. It yields the protein CAISETGRPSTDTQYF.

V is TRBV2 and J is TRBJ2-1; 7 positions match TRBD1. V shed 7 bases and J 5 bases; nucleotides not matched to a gene: 8. Germline V gene data show CDR1 as SNHLY and CDR2 as FYNNEI. The CDR3 extends over 14 amino acids. CDR3 amino acids: CASKKTGPDNEQFF. In DNA form, the CDR3 reads TGTGCCAGCAAGAAGACAGGGCCGGACAATGAGCAGTTCTTC.

This sequence joins TRBV5-4 and TRBJ2-3, with 7 bases that match TRBD2. V lost 4 bases and J lost 9; bases outside the gene matches: 14. This CDR3 has 15 amino acids. The germline gives CDR1 SGHNT, CDR2 YYREEE (reference sequence). CDR3 sequence reads: CASSQDGGGSVTQYF. CDR3 DNA: TGTGCCAGCAGCCAAGACGGCGGGGGAAGTGTGACGCAGTATTTT.

The chain employs TRBV9 and TRBJ2-7, with D perhaps TRBD1 (5 bases). V was shortened by 3 bases and J by 4 bases, with 11 bases between the two germline ends. Per the germline V gene, CDR1 is SGDLS and CDR2 is YYNGEE. This CDR3 is 13 amino acids long. CDR3 bases: TGTGCCAGCAGCGAGGGCTCAGGGTACGAGCAGTACTTC. Its protein product is CASSEGSGYEQYF.

The rearrangement joins TRBV7-2 to TRBJ1-5, with 11 bases lining up with TRBD1. V trimming: 5 bases; J trimming: 2 bases; junction bases outside the gene matches: 11. CDR1 is SGHTA, CDR2 FQGNSA, per germline. The length of the CDR3 is 18 residues. As DNA, the CDR3 is TGTGCCAGCAGCGCCGGACAGGGGGCTGTTTTAGGCAATCAGCCCCAGCATTTT. It specifies CASSAGQGAVLGNQPQHF.

J is TRBJ2-7 and V is TRBV28; 8 positions agree with TRBD1. Trimming at V came to 6 bases and at J to 2 bases, leaving 12 bases not matched to a gene. CDR1 and CDR2 from the germline V gene are MDHEN and SYDVKM. CDR3 length equals 16 residues. The CDR3 DNA reads as TGTGCCAGCAGCCAAGGACAGGGCACATTTACCTACGAGCAGTACTTC. Protein sequence: CASSQGQGTFTYEQYF.

The chain links TRBV7-2 to TRBJ2-7; TRBD2 matches 8 bases. The V gene end was trimmed by 5 bases and the J gene end by 0 bases; junction bases not matched to a gene: 6. CDR1 and CDR2 (germline): SGHTA, FQGNSA. This CDR3 is built from 15 residues. The CDR3 sequence: CASSPQRGSSYEQYF. DNA of the CDR3: TGTGCCAGCAGCCCCCAGCGGGGGAGCTCCTACGAGCAGTACTTC.

This clone was counted only a few times. This chain links TRBV5-1 with TRBJ2-7, with D tentatively TRBD2 (5 bases). V lost 4 bases and J 4 bases, leaving 18 bases between the germline ends. CDR3 length: 15 amino acids. Germline V gives CDR1 SGHRS, CDR2 YFSETQ. This CDR3 reads CASSDTGRGSYEQYF. The CDR3 coding sequence is TGCGCCAGCAGCGATACCGGACGGGGATCTTACGAGCAGTACTTC.

The chain links TRBV19 to TRBJ2-4; 11 bases are a match to TRBD1. V shed 4 bases, J shed 0 bases, and the junction held 2 bases outside the gene matches. Germline V lookup: CDR1 LNHDA, CDR2 SQIVND (reference sequence). This CDR3 spans 16 amino acids. The CDR3: CASSSGTGGAKNIQYF. In DNA, the CDR3 is TGTGCCAGTAGTAGCGGGACAGGGGGAGCCAAAAACATTCAGTACTTC.

The chain recombines TRBV7-6 with TRBJ1-5, with D maybe TRBD1 (5 bases). Per the germline V gene, CDR1 is SGHVS and CDR2 is FNYEAQ. V was cut by 2 bases and J by 4 bases, with 9 bases left in between. This CDR3 comprises 14 residues. CDR3 DNA sequence: TGTGCCAGCAGCTTACGGGGACTGAATCAGCCCCAGCATTTT. Its translation is CASSLRGLNQPQHF.